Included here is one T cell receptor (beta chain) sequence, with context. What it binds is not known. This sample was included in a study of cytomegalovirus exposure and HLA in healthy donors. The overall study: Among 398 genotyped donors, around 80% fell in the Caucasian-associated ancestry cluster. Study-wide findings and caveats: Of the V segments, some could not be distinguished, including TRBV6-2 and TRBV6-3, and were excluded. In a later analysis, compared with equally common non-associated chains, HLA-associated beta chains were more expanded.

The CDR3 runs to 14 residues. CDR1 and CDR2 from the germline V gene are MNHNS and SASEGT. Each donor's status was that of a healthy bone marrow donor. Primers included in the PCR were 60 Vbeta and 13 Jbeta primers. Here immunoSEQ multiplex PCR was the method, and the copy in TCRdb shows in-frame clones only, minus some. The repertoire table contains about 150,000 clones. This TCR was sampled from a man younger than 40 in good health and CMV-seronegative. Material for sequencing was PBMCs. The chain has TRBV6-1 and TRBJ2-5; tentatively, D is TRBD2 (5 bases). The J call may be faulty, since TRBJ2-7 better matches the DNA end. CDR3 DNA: TGTGCCAGCAGTGAAAGCGGCGGTACCTACGAGCAGTACTTC. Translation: CASSESGGTYEQYF.